Given below is one TCR beta chain in context. The data belong to a study of spatial heterogeneity in lung cancer. The CDR3 covers 15 residues. The junction had 10 bases not matched to a gene; V was cut back by 8 bases and J by 2 bases. Germline loops: CDR1 MNHEY, CDR2 SMNVEV (reference sequence). TCRdb passed the 5' RACE reads through MiXCR, listing each CDR3 protein once. The sample holds tens of thousands of distinct CDR3 sequences, over 9.5% seen once. Time point noted: sample taken at primary tumor resection. Samples were obtained from about 75 donors, all untreated early-stage non-small cell lung cancer patients.

This rearrangement joins TRBV27 to TRBJ2-3, with TRBD2 matching 7 bases. The starting material was PBMCs, obtained at surgery. This clonotype was obtained from a male donor with early-stage non-small cell lung cancer. As DNA, the CDR3 is TGTGCCAGCTCCCGGGTAGCGGGCCCCACAGATACGCAGTATTTT. Amino acids: CASSRVAGPTDTQYF.